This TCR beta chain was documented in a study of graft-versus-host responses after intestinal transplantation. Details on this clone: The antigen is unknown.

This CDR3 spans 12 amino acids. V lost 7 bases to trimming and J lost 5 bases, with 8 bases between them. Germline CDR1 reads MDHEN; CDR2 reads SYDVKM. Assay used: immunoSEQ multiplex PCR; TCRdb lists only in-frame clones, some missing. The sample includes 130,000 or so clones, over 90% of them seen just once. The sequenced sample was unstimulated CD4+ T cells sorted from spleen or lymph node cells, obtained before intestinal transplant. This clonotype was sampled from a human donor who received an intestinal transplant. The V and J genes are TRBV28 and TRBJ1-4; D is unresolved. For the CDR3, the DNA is TGTGCCAGCAAGGGCAGAAATGAAAAACTGTTTTTT. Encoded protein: CASKGRNEKLFF.